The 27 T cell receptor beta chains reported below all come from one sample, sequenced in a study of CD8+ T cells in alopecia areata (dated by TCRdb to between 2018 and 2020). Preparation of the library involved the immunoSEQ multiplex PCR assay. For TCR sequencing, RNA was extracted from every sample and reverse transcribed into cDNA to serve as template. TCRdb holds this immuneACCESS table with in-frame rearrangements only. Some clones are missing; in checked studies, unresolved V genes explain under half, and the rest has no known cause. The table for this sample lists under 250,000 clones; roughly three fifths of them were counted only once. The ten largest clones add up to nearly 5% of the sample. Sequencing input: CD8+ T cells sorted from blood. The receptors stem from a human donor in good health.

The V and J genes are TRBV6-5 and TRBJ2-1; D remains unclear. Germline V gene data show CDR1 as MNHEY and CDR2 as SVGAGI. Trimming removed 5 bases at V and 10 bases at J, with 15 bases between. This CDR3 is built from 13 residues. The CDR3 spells CASSPSTGREQFF. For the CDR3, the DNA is TGTGCCAGCAGTCCCTCCACCGGCCGAGAGCAGTTCTTC.

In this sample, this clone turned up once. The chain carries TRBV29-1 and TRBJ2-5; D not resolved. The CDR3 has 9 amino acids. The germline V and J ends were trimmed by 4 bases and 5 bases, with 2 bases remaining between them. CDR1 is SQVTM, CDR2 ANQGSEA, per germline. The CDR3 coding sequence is TGCAGCGTTGCCGAGACCCAGTACTTC. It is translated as CSVAETQYF.

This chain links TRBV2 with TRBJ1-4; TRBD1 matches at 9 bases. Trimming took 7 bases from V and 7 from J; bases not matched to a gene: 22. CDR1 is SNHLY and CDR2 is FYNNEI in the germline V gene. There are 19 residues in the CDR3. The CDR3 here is CASMPRIRTGEMYGEKLFF. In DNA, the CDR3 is TGTGCCAGCATGCCGCGTATAAGGACAGGGGAAATGTACGGTGAAAAACTGTTTTTT.

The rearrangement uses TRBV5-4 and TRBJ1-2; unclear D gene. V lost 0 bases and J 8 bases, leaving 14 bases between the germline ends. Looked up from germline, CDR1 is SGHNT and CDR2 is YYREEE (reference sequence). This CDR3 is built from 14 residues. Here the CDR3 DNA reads TGTGCCAGCAGCTTGGATGGCACTTCGGGAGGCTACACCTTC. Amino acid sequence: CASSLDGTSGGYTF.

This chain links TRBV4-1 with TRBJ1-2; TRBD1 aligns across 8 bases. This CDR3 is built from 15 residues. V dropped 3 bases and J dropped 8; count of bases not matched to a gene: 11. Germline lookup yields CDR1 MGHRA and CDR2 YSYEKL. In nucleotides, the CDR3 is TGCGCCAGCAGCCAGGACTCAGGGGGCGCGAGGGGCTACACCTTC. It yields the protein CASSQDSGGARGYTF.

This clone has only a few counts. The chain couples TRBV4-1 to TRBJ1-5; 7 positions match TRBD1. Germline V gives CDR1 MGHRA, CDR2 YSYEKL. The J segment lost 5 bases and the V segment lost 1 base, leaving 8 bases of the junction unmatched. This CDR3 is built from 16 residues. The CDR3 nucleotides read TGCGCCAGCAGCCAAGCTCCAGGGGGGGAACATCAGCCCCAGCATTTT. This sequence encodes CASSQAPGGEHQPQHF.

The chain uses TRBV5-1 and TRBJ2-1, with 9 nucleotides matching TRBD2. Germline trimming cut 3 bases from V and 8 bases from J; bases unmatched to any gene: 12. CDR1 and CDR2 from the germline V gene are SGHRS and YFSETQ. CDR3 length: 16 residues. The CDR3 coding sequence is TGCGCCAGCAGCTCCCTACCCAGCGGGGGGTTCCATGAGCAGTTCTTC. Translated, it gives CASSSLPSGGFHEQFF.

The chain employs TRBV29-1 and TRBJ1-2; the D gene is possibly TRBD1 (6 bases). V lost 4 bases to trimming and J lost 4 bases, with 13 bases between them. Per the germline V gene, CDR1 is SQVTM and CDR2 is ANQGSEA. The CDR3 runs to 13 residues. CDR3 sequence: CSVVFTGSYGYTF. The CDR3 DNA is TGCAGCGTTGTATTTACAGGGAGCTATGGCTACACCTTC.

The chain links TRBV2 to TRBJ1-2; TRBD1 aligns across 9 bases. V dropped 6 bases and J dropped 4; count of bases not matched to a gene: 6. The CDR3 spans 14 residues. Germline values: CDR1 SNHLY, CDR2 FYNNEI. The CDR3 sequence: CASSPGTGSYGYTF. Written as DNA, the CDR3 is TGTGCCAGCAGCCCTGGGACAGGGAGCTATGGCTACACCTTC.

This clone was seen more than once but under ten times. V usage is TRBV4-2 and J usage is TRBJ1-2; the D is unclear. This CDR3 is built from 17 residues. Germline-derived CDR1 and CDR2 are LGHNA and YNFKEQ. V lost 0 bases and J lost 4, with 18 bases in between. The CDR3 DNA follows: TGTGCCAGCAGCCAAGATCTCAGACGGCAACCCGTCTATGGCTACACCTTC. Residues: CASSQDLRRQPVYGYTF.

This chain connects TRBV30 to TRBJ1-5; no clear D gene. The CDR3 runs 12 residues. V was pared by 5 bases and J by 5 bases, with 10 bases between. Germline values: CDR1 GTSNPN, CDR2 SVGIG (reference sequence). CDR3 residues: CAWDTEDQPQHF. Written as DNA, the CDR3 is TGTGCCTGGGACACCGAAGATCAGCCCCAGCATTTT.

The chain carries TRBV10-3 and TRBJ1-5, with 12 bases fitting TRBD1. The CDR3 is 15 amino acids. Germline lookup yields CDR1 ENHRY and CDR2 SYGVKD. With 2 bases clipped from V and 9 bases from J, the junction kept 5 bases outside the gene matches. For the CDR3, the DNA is TGTGCCATCAGTGAGCCAGGGACAGGGGGCAGGCCCCAGCATTTT. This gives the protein CAISEPGTGGRPQHF.

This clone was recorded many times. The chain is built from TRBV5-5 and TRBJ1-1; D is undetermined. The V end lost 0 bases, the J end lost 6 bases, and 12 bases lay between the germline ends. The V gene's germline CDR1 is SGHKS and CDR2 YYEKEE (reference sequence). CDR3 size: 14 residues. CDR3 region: CASSLGRWYAEAFF. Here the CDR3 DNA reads TGTGCCAGCAGCTTGGGTAGGTGGTACGCTGAAGCTTTCTTT.

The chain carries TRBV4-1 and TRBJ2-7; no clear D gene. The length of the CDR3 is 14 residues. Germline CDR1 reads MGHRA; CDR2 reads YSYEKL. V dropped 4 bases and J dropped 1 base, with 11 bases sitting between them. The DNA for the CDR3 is TGCGCCAGCAGCCCCCGGCTAGAATCCTACGAGCAGTACTTC. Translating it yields CASSPRLESYEQYF.

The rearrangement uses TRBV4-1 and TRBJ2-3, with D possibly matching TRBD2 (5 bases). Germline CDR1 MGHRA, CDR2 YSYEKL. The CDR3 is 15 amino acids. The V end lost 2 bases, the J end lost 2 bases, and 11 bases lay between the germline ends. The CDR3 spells CASSQRRENTDTQYF. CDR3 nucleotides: TGCGCCAGCAGCCAAAGAAGGGAGAACACAGATACGCAGTATTTT.

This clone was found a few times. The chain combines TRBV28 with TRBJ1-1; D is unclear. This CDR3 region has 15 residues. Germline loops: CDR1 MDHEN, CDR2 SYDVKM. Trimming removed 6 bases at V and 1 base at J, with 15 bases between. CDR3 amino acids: CASRLQQNQNTEAFF. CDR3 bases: TGTGCCAGCAGACTCCAACAGAATCAGAACACTGAAGCTTTCTTT.

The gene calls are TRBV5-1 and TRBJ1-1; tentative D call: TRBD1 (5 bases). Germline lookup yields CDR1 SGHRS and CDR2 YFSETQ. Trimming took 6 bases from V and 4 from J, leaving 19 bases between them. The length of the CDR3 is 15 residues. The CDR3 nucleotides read TGCGCCAGCACGAACGGGTTTTCAAGGGGCACTGAAGCTTTCTTT. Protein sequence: CASTNGFSRGTEAFF.

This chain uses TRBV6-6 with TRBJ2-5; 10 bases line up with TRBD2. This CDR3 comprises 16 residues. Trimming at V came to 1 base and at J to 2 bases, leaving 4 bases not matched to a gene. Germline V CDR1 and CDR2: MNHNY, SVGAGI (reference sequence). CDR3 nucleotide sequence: TGTGCCAGCAGTTACTTCCTAGCGGGGGCACAAGAGACCCAGTACTTC. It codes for CASSYFLAGAQETQYF.

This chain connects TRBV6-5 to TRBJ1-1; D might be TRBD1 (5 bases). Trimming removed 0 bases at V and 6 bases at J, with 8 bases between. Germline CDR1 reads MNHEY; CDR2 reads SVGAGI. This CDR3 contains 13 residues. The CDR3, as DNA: TGTGCCAGCAGTTACTCAGGGACCGCTGAAGCTTTCTTT. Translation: CASSYSGTAEAFF.

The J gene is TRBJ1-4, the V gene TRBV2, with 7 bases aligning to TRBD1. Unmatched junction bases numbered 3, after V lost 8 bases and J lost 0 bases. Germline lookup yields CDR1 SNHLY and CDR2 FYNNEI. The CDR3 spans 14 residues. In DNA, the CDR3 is TGTGCCAGCGACAGGGCTACAACTAATGAAAAACTGTTTTTT. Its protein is CASDRATTNEKLFF.

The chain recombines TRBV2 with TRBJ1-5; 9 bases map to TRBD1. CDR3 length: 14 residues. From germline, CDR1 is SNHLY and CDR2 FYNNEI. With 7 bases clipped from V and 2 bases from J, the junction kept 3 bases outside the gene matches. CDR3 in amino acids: CASKRDRGNQPQHF. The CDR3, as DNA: TGTGCCAGCAAAAGGGACAGGGGCAATCAGCCCCAGCATTTT.

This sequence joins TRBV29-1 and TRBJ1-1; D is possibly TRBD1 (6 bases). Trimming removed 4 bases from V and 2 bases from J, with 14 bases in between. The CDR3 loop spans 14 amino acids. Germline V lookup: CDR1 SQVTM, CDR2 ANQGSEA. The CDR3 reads CSVVTGSTNTEAFF. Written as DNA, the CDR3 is TGCAGCGTTGTAACAGGGTCAACCAACACTGAAGCTTTCTTT.

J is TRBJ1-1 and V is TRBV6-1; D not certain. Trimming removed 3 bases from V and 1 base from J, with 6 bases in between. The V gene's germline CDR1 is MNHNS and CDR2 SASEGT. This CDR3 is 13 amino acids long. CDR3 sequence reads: CASSESRNTEAFF. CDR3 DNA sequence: TGTGCCAGCAGTGAGTCAAGGAACACTGAAGCTTTCTTT.

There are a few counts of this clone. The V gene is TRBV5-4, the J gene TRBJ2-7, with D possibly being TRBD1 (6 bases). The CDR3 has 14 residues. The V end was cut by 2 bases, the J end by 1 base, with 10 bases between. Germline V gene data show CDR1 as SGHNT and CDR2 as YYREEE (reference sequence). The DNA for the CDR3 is TGTGCCAGCAGCTTCGAGGGGGTTTCCTACGAGCAGTACTTC. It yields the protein CASSFEGVSYEQYF.

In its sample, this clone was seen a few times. The CDR3 sequence: CASSIDGVSTEAFF. CDR3 nucleotides: TGTGCCAGTAGTATAGATGGGGTTTCCACTGAAGCTTTCTTT. The rearrangement joins TRBV19 to TRBJ1-1; D ambiguous. The germline V and J ends were trimmed by 0 bases and 4 bases, with 9 bases remaining between them. The CDR3 sequence is 14 residues long. Germline V gene sequence: CDR1 LNHDA, CDR2 SQIVND (reference sequence).

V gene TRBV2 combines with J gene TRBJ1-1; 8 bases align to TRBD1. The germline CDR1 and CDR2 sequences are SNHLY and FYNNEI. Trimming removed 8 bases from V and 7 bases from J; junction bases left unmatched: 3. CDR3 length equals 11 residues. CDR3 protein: CASGQGGEAFF. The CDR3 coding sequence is TGTGCCAGCGGACAGGGAGGTGAAGCTTTCTTT.

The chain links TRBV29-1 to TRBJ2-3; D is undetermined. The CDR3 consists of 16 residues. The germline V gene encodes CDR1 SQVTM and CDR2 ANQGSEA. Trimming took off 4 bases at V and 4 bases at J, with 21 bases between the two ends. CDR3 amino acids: CSVVFVYPNRPDTQYF. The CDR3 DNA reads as TGCAGCGTTGTTTTTGTCTACCCGAACCGACCAGATACGCAGTATTTT.